This T cell receptor beta chain was documented in a study of identical twins. Broader study findings: Out-of-frame TCR alpha sharing in monozygotic twins exceeded recombination model predictions.

About this clonotype itself: Its specificity is not known.

TCRdb recomputed calls from the 5' RACE reads with MiXCR, one row per CDR3 protein. The sample yields approximately 300,000 distinct CDR3 sequences, more than 8% seen once. This sample also belongs to another study, concerning yellow fever vaccine responses in identical twins.

This receptor was identified in a woman between 18 and 30 years old in good health. Sequencing was performed on CD8+ T cells sorted from blood.

CDR3 nucleotides: TGTGCCACCAGCTATCCCTATTCTGGCTACACCTTC. Translated, it gives CATSYPYSGYTF. The gene calls are TRBV15 and TRBJ1-2; D remains ambiguous. The CDR3 extends over 12 amino acids. V was pared by 5 bases and J by 7 bases, with 11 bases between. Germline lookup yields CDR1 LNHNV and CDR2 YYDKDF (reference sequence).